The source of this T cell receptor (beta chain) is a study of blood T cell repertoires in COVID-19. As for the study in general: From T cells, B-cell-depleted T cells, or PBMCs came the material, which was cDNA or gDNA.

Generated by immunoSEQ multiplex PCR, the TCRdb table keeps only in-frame clones and is missing some. The table includes under 300,000 clones, roughly 91% detected once. J lost 4 bases, V lost 6 bases, and 5 bases had no gene match. Germline CDR1 reads MDHEN; CDR2 reads SYDVKM. CDR3 length: 13 amino acids. The receptor's source is a woman aged 55-75 years in a cohort exposed to, infected with or recovered from COVID-19 (not recorded which). Sequencing was performed on PBMCs or T cells enriched from blood (not recorded which). The chain is built from TRBV28 and TRBJ2-7; TRBD1 matches at 8 bases. The CDR3 DNA reads as TGTGCCAGCAGATTCCAGGGGGCGTACGAGCAGTACTTC. It encodes CASRFQGAYEQYF. The full variable domain, its missing parts supplied by reference TRBV28 and TRBJ2-7, is DVKVTQSSRYLVKRTGEKVFLECVQDMDHENMFWYRQDPGLGLRLIYFSYDVKMKEKGDIPEGYSVSREKKERFSLILESASTNQTSMYLCASRFQGAYEQYFGPGTRLTVT.